The 11 T cell receptor beta chains in this list originate from one sample, sequenced in a study of cytomegalovirus exposure and HLA in healthy donors (dated by TCRdb to between 2016 and 2019). The library was obtained by the immunoSEQ multiplex PCR assay. TCRdb mirrors the immuneACCESS table, restricted to in-frame sequences. Some clones are absent from its copies; in checked studies, under half trace to an unresolved V gene, and the reason for the others is unknown. The sample has about 240,000 clones on record, just under 90% of them singletons. The ten biggest clones cover about 3% of the sample. Input material: PBMCs. The receptors were sampled from a man younger than 35 in good health and CMV-seronegative.

V gene TRBV28 combines with J gene TRBJ1-1; 9 bases map to TRBD1. V lost 2 bases, J lost 6 bases, and 1 base stayed unmatched. The CDR3 sequence is 13 residues long. The germline V gene encodes CDR1 MDHEN and CDR2 SYDVKM. Here the CDR3 DNA reads TGTGCCAGCAGTTTACGGACAGGGGCTGAAGCTTTCTTT. Its translation is CASSLRTGAEAFF.

V gene TRBV29-1 combines with J gene TRBJ2-1; TRBD1 agrees at 10 bases. V lost 7 bases, J lost 7 bases, and 7 bases stayed unmatched. Germline V gene data show CDR1 as SQVTM and CDR2 as ANQGSEA. The CDR3 runs to 13 residues. CDR3 residues: CSAGTGVRNEQFF. CDR3 in DNA: TGCAGCGCTGGGACAGGGGTTCGGAATGAGCAGTTCTTC.

The chain is built from TRBV4-1 and TRBJ1-1; D is uncertain. The CDR3 is made up of 14 amino acids. V lost 0 bases, J lost 3 bases, and 8 bases lay in between. The germline V gene has CDR1 MGHRA and CDR2 YSYEKL. The CDR3, as DNA: TGCGCCAGCAGCCAAGATCAGCGGGACACTGAAGCTTTCTTT. Its translation: CASSQDQRDTEAFF.

The rearrangement links TRBV5-4 to TRBJ2-1; 7 bases are a match to TRBD2. The CDR3 has 13 amino acids. In germline, CDR1 is SGHNT, CDR2 YYREEE (reference sequence). With 2 bases clipped from V and 12 bases from J, the junction kept 8 bases outside the gene matches. CDR3 sequence reads: CASSFGTTGGQFF. The DNA of the CDR3 is TGTGCCAGCAGCTTCGGGACTACCGGGGGGCAGTTCTTC.

The CDR3 region has the DNA TGTGCCATCCAAAAGGGGCCTGACTACGAGCAGTACTTC. This encodes CAIQKGPDYEQYF. This rearrangement joins TRBV7-9 to TRBJ2-7, with D tentatively TRBD1 (5 bases). Trimming took 10 bases from V and 3 from J, leaving 16 bases between them. This CDR3 region has 13 residues. The V gene's germline CDR1 is SEHNR and CDR2 FQNEAQ (reference sequence).

J is TRBJ2-1 and V is TRBV6-1; 8 bases line up with TRBD2. This CDR3 spans 13 amino acids. Germline V lookup: CDR1 MNHNS, CDR2 SASEGT. The V segment lost 6 bases and the J segment 5 bases; nucleotides outside the gene matches: 3. The CDR3 sequence: CASRAGGHNEQFF. The CDR3 coding sequence is TGTGCCAGCAGGGCGGGGGGTCACAATGAGCAGTTCTTC.

The chain is built from TRBV28 and TRBJ2-7; TRBD1 matches 8 bases. The V and J ends lost 2 bases and 5 bases, in that order; junction bases with no gene match: 8. The CDR3 loop spans 15 amino acids. Germline CDR1 and CDR2: MDHEN and SYDVKM. The DNA for the CDR3 is TGTGCCAGCAGTTTAGCGGGGACAGGAGCGGACGAGCAGTACTTC. It codes for CASSLAGTGADEQYF.

The gene calls are TRBV5-1 and TRBJ2-3; 12 nucleotides line up with TRBD2. Germline V CDR1 and CDR2: SGHRS, YFSETQ. This CDR3 has 17 residues. The V gene end was trimmed by 0 bases and the J gene end by 2 bases; junction bases not matched to a gene: 4. The CDR3 nucleotides read TGCGCCAGCAGCTTGGGACGACTAGCGGGAGACACAGATACGCAGTATTTT. It codes for CASSLGRLAGDTDTQYF.

The rearrangement uses TRBV5-6 and TRBJ2-7; D perhaps matches TRBD1 (5 bases). Germline lookup yields CDR1 SGHDT and CDR2 YYEEEE. With 4 bases removed from V and 3 bases from J, the gap between germline ends came to 14 bases. This CDR3 contains 14 residues. The CDR3 protein is CASSRGQSVYEQYF. The DNA for the CDR3 is TGTGCCAGCAGCCGCGGACAATCCGTCTACGAGCAGTACTTC.

V usage is TRBV5-4 and J usage is TRBJ2-5; D remains unclear. Germline CDR1 SGHNT, CDR2 YYREEE (reference sequence). V shed 1 base and J shed 3 bases, with 7 bases lying between them. The CDR3 contains 13 residues. The CDR3 is CASSLMLEETQYF. The CDR3 nucleotides are TGTGCCAGCAGCTTGATGTTAGAAGAGACCCAGTACTTC. The variable domain in full, completed from reference TRBV5-4 and TRBJ2-5, reads ETGVTQSPTHLIKTRGQQVTLRCSSQSGHNTVSWYQQALGQGPQFIFQYYREEENGRGNFPPRFSGLQFPNYSSELNVNALELDDSALYLCASSLMLEETQYFGPGTRLLVL.

The chain combines TRBV10-3 with TRBJ1-6; the D gene is possibly TRBD1 (6 bases). Germline-derived CDR1 and CDR2 are ENHRY and SYGVKD. Trimming left V 5 bases short and J 5 bases short, with 13 bases between. The CDR3 has 15 residues. CDR3 DNA: TGTGCCATCAGTCGTAGTAGGACAGATAATTCACCCCTCCACTTT. Its protein is CAISRSRTDNSPLHF.